This T cell receptor beta chain was identified during a study of cytomegalovirus exposure and HLA in healthy donors. General study points: V segments that were indistinguishable, TRBV6-2 and TRBV6-3 among them, were omitted from analysis.

This CDR3 has 15 amino acids. Trimming cost V 2 bases and J 7 bases; bases outside gene matches: 9. Germline V gives CDR1 SQVTM, CDR2 ANQGSEA. In regard to this clone: Antigen: not known.

PCR was performed using 60 Vbeta and 13 Jbeta primers. Repertoires were generated with immunoSEQ multiplex PCR, while TCRdb's copy carries only in-frame clones and drops some. The sample totals approximately 70,000 clones. The source material was PBMCs. This chain joins TRBV29-1 and TRBJ2-1; 9 positions agree with TRBD1. This TCR derives from a female donor in good health and CMV-seropositive. CDR3 sequence: CSVELGDRAVNEQFF. DNA of the CDR3: TGCAGCGTTGAATTGGGGGACAGGGCGGTAAATGAGCAGTTCTTC.